The T cell receptor (beta chain) under discussion was sequenced for a study of shared clonotypes between healthy human individuals. Germline V gives CDR1 SEHNR, CDR2 FQNEAQ (reference sequence). Trimming pared 1 base from V and 3 bases from J, leaving 15 bases between. The CDR3 runs to 16 residues. Repertoires were generated with immunoSEQ multiplex PCR, while TCRdb's copy carries only in-frame clones and drops some. The sample includes hundreds of thousands of clones, 74% of them seen just once. This chain uses TRBV7-9 with TRBJ1-2; D is perhaps TRBD1 (6 bases). The sequence came from a woman aged 25-40 years in good health. Sequences were obtained from memory CD4+ T cells sorted from blood. The subset: CD45RA-negative fraction. The CDR3, as DNA: TGTGCCAGCAGCTTAGGGGGGCTTGGACAGTACTATGGCTACACCTTC. It encodes CASSLGGLGQYYGYTF.